This is a list of T cell receptor beta chains from one sample in a study of Ad26.COV2.S vaccination and SARS-CoV-2 variants. The method was immunoSEQ multiplex PCR; TCRdb's version includes in-frame clones alone and lacks a portion of them. The table records 300,000 to 400,000 clones, less than 90% of them present only once. Sequenced material: peripheral blood, taken in a trial of Ad26.COV2.S vaccine versus placebo. These receptors were taken from a person between 18 and 59 years old who received the Ad26.COV2.S COVID-19 vaccine or a placebo. CDR3s include the opening cysteine and the closing phenylalanine or tryptophan.

v_gene: TRBV7-8; len: 15; CDR3aa: CASNLEGTYNQPQHF
v_gene: TRBV2; len: 18; CDR3aa: CASSEGVSGGRLTGELFF
v_gene: TRBV13; len: 14; CDR3aa: CASSFTGAAEKLFF
v_gene: TRBV7-2; len: 15; CDR3aa: CASSPNGGIGSPLHF
v_gene: TRBV27; len: 14; CDR3aa: CASSYSGSRETQYF
v_gene: TRBV5-1; len: 16; CDR3aa: CASSRGLDRVYTEAFF
v_gene: TRBV28; len: 15; CDR3aa: CASSPAALYNSPLHF
v_gene: TRBV6-5; len: 15; CDR3aa: CASSSSRTGVTEAFF
v_gene: TRBV4-3; len: 16; CDR3aa: CASSPAGVGGADGYTF
v_gene: TRBV7-3; len: 15; CDR3aa: CASSSTSGRGDTQYF